These 20 T cell receptor beta chains came from one sample sequenced in a study of OX40 agonist ivuxolimab in advanced cancers. Using immunoSEQ multiplex PCR, the repertoire was profiled, and TCRdb retains in-frame clones only, with some absent. The sample contains about 76,000 clones, around four fifths of which appear only once. The source material was CD4+ or CD8+ T cells sorted from blood, sampled in a trial of the OX40 agonist ivuxolimab. Receptors originate from an adult with an advanced solid tumor such as melanoma, head and neck, liver or kidney cancer.

This CDR3 is CASSEEPETQYF. In nucleotides, the CDR3 is TGTGCCAGCAGTGAAGAGCCCGAGACCCAGTACTTC. The chain carries TRBV2 and TRBJ2-5; D is ambiguous. V gave up 1 base and J gave up 5 bases, with 5 bases separating them. Germline CDR1 reads SNHLY; CDR2 reads FYNNEI. The CDR3 length is 12 residues.

The chain employs TRBV4-1 and TRBJ2-7, with D possibly being TRBD1 or TRBD2 (5 bases each). Trimming stripped 5 bases from V and 0 bases from J, with 8 bases between. Germline-derived CDR1 and CDR2 are MGHRA and YSYEKL. The CDR3 is 13 amino acids. The CDR3 is CASSGDRSYEQYF. DNA for the CDR3: TGCGCCAGCAGCGGGGACCGCTCCTACGAGCAGTACTTC.

The chain uses TRBV7-2 and TRBJ2-1; D unresolved. CDR1 is SGHTA, CDR2 FQGNSA, per germline. The CDR3 runs 11 residues. Trimming shortened V by 5 bases and J by 4 bases, and 3 bases separated the two germline ends. The CDR3 spells CASSPYNEQFF. The CDR3 DNA follows: TGTGCCAGCAGCCCATACAATGAGCAGTTCTTC.

V gene TRBV29-1 combines with J gene TRBJ2-7, with 8 bases aligning to TRBD1. Germline V gives CDR1 SQVTM, CDR2 ANQGSEA. This CDR3 comprises 14 residues. Trimming removed 3 bases from V and 2 bases from J; junction bases left unmatched: 6. The CDR3 DNA reads TGCAGCGTTGATAGTCAGGGGGCGGCCTACGAGCAGTACTTC. This sequence encodes CSVDSQGAAYEQYF.

This chain links TRBV9 with TRBJ1-2; D possibly corresponds to TRBD1 (5 bases). The CDR3 has 13 amino acids. The V end was cut by 3 bases, the J end by 8 bases, with 14 bases between. Germline V lookup: CDR1 SGDLS, CDR2 YYNGEE. The CDR3 region is CASSDPGRWGYTF. Written as DNA, the CDR3 is TGTGCCAGCAGCGACCCAGGGAGATGGGGCTACACCTTC.

This chain uses TRBV4-3 with TRBJ2-5; either TRBD1 or TRBD2 may supply D (5 bases each). From germline, CDR1 is LGHNA and CDR2 YSLEER. The CDR3 runs 15 residues. V was clipped by 0 bases and J by 11 bases, with 19 bases between them. The CDR3 is CASSQDRAGLREQYF. The CDR3 region has the DNA TGCGCCAGCAGCCAAGATAGGGCCGGGCTCAGGGAGCAGTACTTC.

The rearrangement uses TRBV7-2 and TRBJ2-5, with D maybe TRBD1 (6 bases). Germline assignment: CDR1 SGHTA and CDR2 FQGNSA. This CDR3 comprises 18 residues. V gave up 3 bases and J gave up 4 bases, with 24 bases separating them. The CDR3 protein is CASSLTGRLRGHPETQYF. The CDR3 DNA follows: TGTGCCAGCAGCTTGACCGGACGCCTTAGGGGACATCCAGAGACCCAGTACTTC.

This chain joins TRBV10-3 and TRBJ2-1, with D possibly matching TRBD1 (5 bases). Trimming removed 0 bases from V and 4 bases from J, with 16 bases in between. CDR3 length: 17 residues. CDR1 ENHRY and CDR2 SYGVKD come from the germline V gene. CDR3 bases: TGTGCCATCAGTGAGTCGACCCACCGCGACAGTTACAATGAGCAGTTCTTC. Its translation is CAISESTHRDSYNEQFF.

The chain has TRBV2 and TRBJ2-6; the D gene could be TRBD1 or TRBD2 (5 bases each). Germline CDR1 reads SNHLY; CDR2 reads FYNNEI. V dropped 2 bases and J dropped 0 bases, with 8 bases sitting between them. The CDR3 sequence is 16 residues long. CDR3: CASSELGVSGANVLTF. In DNA, the CDR3 is TGTGCCAGCAGTGAATTGGGGGTCTCTGGGGCCAACGTCCTGACTTTC. Variable domain in full (rest from reference TRBV2 and TRBJ2-6): EPEVTQTPSHQVTQMGQEVILRCVPISNHLYFYWYRQILGQKVEFLVSFYNNEISEKSEIFDDQFSVERPDGSNFTLKIRSTKLEDSAMYFCASSELGVSGANVLTFGAGSRLTVL.

The chain uses TRBV10-2 and TRBJ1-1; tentatively, D is TRBD1 (6 bases). CDR3 size: 15 residues. Germline V lookup: CDR1 WSHSY, CDR2 SAAADI. V shed 1 base and J shed 1 base, with 10 bases lying between them. Here the CDR3 DNA reads TGCGCCAGCAGTGAGTTTGCCAGGGGGAACACTGAAGCTTTCTTT. Encoded protein: CASSEFARGNTEAFF.

The chain employs TRBV29-1 and TRBJ1-5; maybe TRBD1 (6 bases). V was pared by 4 bases and J by 1 base, with 11 bases between. This CDR3 contains 14 residues. Germline loops: CDR1 SQVTM, CDR2 ANQGSEA. For the CDR3, the DNA is TGCAGCGTTGCCGCCCAGGGGAGCAATCAGCCCCAGCATTTT. Translation: CSVAAQGSNQPQHF.

The chain employs TRBV5-1 and TRBJ2-1; no clear D. Trimming removed 0 bases from V and 9 bases from J, with 10 bases in between. The CDR3 contains 13 residues. CDR1 is SGHRS, CDR2 YFSETQ, per germline. CDR3 sequence reads: CASSLGNSGEQFF. CDR3 sequence (DNA): TGCGCCAGCAGCTTGGGGAACTCAGGTGAGCAGTTCTTC.

The genes are TRBV7-9 and TRBJ2-1; 12 positions match TRBD2. The CDR3 runs 17 residues. CDR1 SEHNR and CDR2 FQNEAQ come from the germline V gene (reference sequence). V dropped 2 bases and J dropped 6; count of bases not matched to a gene: 8. The CDR3 DNA sequence: TGTGCCAGCAGCTTAATGCTTCTAGCGGGGGGGCTCAATGAGCAGTTCTTC. This sequence encodes CASSLMLLAGGLNEQFF.

The chain recombines TRBV29-1 with TRBJ2-4; tentative D call: TRBD2 (7 bases). Germline CDR1 reads SQVTM; CDR2 reads ANQGSEA. The CDR3 loop spans 15 amino acids. The V and J ends lost 4 bases and 7 bases respectively, with 20 bases between them. The CDR3 here is CSVGGGERLGNIQYF. In nucleotides, the CDR3 is TGCAGCGTTGGAGGGGGGGAGAGATTGGGGAACATTCAGTACTTC.

The chain recombines TRBV2 with TRBJ2-4; 7 nucleotides line up with TRBD1. The CDR3 length is 15 residues. Germline CDR1 SNHLY, CDR2 FYNNEI. V dropped 5 bases and J dropped 7; count of bases not matched to a gene: 11. Here the CDR3 reads CASSTQGPSANIQYF. The CDR3, as DNA: TGTGCCAGCAGTACACAGGGGCCCAGCGCGAACATTCAGTACTTC.

This chain uses TRBV14 with TRBJ1-3; no clear D. Germline values: CDR1 SGHDN, CDR2 FVKESK. This CDR3 is built from 16 residues. The germline V and J ends were trimmed by 1 base and 0 bases, with 10 bases remaining between them. This CDR3 is CASSQGLASSGNTIYF. In DNA, the CDR3 is TGTGCCAGCAGCCAAGGATTGGCGAGCTCTGGAAACACCATATATTTT.

The genes are TRBV6-1 and TRBJ1-5; a weak D match, TRBD1 (5 bases). The V gene's germline CDR1 is MNHNS and CDR2 SASEGT. Trimming removed 2 bases at V and 7 bases at J, with 9 bases between. The CDR3 sequence is 13 residues long. The CDR3 nucleotides read TGTGCCAGCAGTGAACAGGGAGGACAGCCCCAGCATTTT. Translating it yields CASSEQGGQPQHF.

The V call is TRBV7-2, the J call TRBJ2-1, with no clear D. Germline assignment: CDR1 SGHTA and CDR2 FQGNSA. Trimming stripped 5 bases from V and 4 bases from J, with 21 bases between. The CDR3 has 17 residues. The CDR3 bases are TGTGCCAGCAGCCCACCTGTGGGAAGTATGGGTTACAATGAGCAGTTCTTC. This codes for CASSPPVGSMGYNEQFF.

V usage is TRBV28 and J usage is TRBJ2-2; D is perhaps TRBD1 (5 bases). Per germline, CDR1 MDHEN and CDR2 SYDVKM. The CDR3 totals 14 residues. Deletions cut 6 bases from V and 6 bases from J, with 14 bases between. DNA for the CDR3: TGTGCCAGCAGCTCACCCCAGGGTTCCGGGGAGCTGTTTTTT. It codes for CASSSPQGSGELFF.

The genes are TRBV29-1 and TRBJ2-3, with 9 bases aligning to TRBD2. Germline CDR1 is SQVTM and CDR2 is ANQGSEA. V was clipped by 4 bases and J by 4 bases; unmatched bases: 15. This CDR3 spans 17 amino acids. Here the CDR3 reads CSVVSGVGREGADTQYF. CDR3 coding DNA: TGCAGCGTTGTGAGCGGAGTCGGGCGGGAGGGCGCAGATACGCAGTATTTT.